A single T cell receptor (beta chain) is shown here with its context. This clonotype was found a few times. This clone's antigen is unknown. Within one base of it there is no much larger clone, and no base qualities were kept. Every donor in the study was a healthy Caucasian. The twin cohort comprised three pairs of female monozygotic twins, all aged roughly 18 to 30 years. Positive isolation kits from Invitrogen were used to isolate CD4+ and CD8+ T cell populations. The library was produced with 5' RACE. Sequenced using an Illumina HiSeq 2000. A universal primer binding site was added through template switching, and the final cDNA carried a unique molecular identifier so that TCR cDNA molecules could be counted accurately. Specific primers in the conserved constant-segment region were used to synthesize first-strand cDNA for the TCR alpha and beta chains. Each cDNA library was double barcoded, with a SMART-Mk sample barcode plus Illumina barcodes, to control for contamination. TruSeq adapter sequences and Illumina sample barcodes were added in two successive PCR steps. Sequencing of the TCR alpha and beta cDNA libraries was done on the Illumina HiSeq platform using custom primers. The source study handled its data this way. Unique molecular identifiers were extracted from raw reads with MiGEC, and CDR3 positions were determined with MiXCR. For each individual, recombination models were inferred using an EM algorithm with the repgenHMM and IGoR tools. The analysis of shared clonotypes was done with the tcR package in R, with sharing normalized by the product of cloneset sizes. Out-of-frame nonproductive sequences were analyzed to study raw recombination free of thymic and clonal selection effects. TCRdb trimmed the raw reads at Q25, called clones with MiXCR and kept productive beta chains. Every CDR3 protein is listed once, alongside the most common genes and DNA of its rows. In this record, the V and J calls reflect TCRdb's handling and not the investigators' own analysis. This sample holds hundreds of thousands of distinct CDR3 sequences; over 9% were observed only once. 7.2% of the sample is held by the ten biggest clonotypes.

This sample is part of a study of identical twins (dated by TCRdb to between 2015 and 2016). For the study in its entirety: To test whether fetal clonotypes persist, this study deep-sequenced TCR alpha and beta repertoires from monozygotic twins, from unrelated adults of various ages, and from cord blood. To rule out contamination, the twin experiments were replicated at different times with different library preparation protocols.

From the cysteine through the phenylalanine, the CDR3 covers 14 amino acids. CDR3 DNA is the only sequence kept; it has 42 bases, read in frame from the first base. Sequences SGHTS (CDR1) and YDEGEE (CDR2) are obtained from the germline V gene. V is shortened by 3 bases, J by 1 base, and the region joining them spans 10 bases. Results and caveats for the whole study, not just this receptor: Fewer insertions were carried by abundant cord blood beta clonotypes; a weaker similar trend was observed in young adult naive repertoires, while no such trend was observed in memory repertoires. Compared with coincidental sharing between unrelated individuals, out-of-frame TCR alpha sequences shared between twins showed an excess of sequences with low generation probability. In monozygotic twins, recombination models systematically underestimated out-of-frame TCR alpha sharing, but the models matched the sharing seen between unrelated individuals. Invariant T cells such as MAIT and iNKT could partly confound zero-insertion analyses, although diverse VJ usage argued against such confounding for most clonotypes. The excess sharing between twins in beta out-of-frame sequences was weaker because fewer shared sequences reduced the signal-to-noise ratio. Because the same donors could not be followed over many years, the conclusions depended on cross-sectional statistical analysis.

The same data also contributed to another study, on yellow fever vaccine responses in identical twins. In that second paper, the authors write: The T cell response to vaccination in identical twins was reported by the authors to appear partly convergent and partly personalized. Focusing on identical twins, the study followed the T cell clones that responded to the vaccine, and did so with precision.

The sequenced sample consisted of CD8+ T cells sorted from blood. The receptor was isolated from a woman younger than 30 in good health. The V gene is TRBV5-8 and the J gene is TRBJ1-1; TRBD1 is a possible D gene, resting on 6 matching bases. CDR3 loop: CASSYEGGNTEAFF. The nucleotides are TGTGCCAGCAGCTACGAGGGGGGGAACACTGAAGCTTTCTTT.